The present TCR beta chain was sequenced within a study of Ad26.COV2.S vaccination and SARS-CoV-2 variants. Overall study context: Trial arm assignment for the donor was COV1001 Ad26.COV2.S. Administration of Ad26.COV2.S was intramuscular, either once or twice 56 days apart.

The length of the CDR3 is 13 residues. The ends were cut back, 5 bases at V and 1 base at J, with 8 bases in the middle. Germline V gene sequence: CDR1 SGHTA, CDR2 FQGNSA. The treatment: some 20 received Ad26.COV2.S at low or high dose, single or two shots; 5 received placebo; per-sample allocation not given. Vaccine and placebo recipients were sampled on day 63 after the first injection. An adult of 18-55 years in Boston served as donor. The repertoire was sequenced with immunoSEQ multiplex PCR; TCRdb's copy has only in-frame clones and lacks some. The repertoire holds roughly 390,000 clones, about 85% seen once, with approximately 3.7% in the top ten.

V is TRBV7-2 and J is TRBJ1-2, with unresolved D. The TCR comes from a person aged 18-65 years who received the Ad26.COV2.S COVID-19 vaccine or a placebo. This specimen consisted of peripheral blood, obtained in a trial of Ad26.COV2.S vaccine versus placebo. Written as DNA, the CDR3 is TGTGCCAGCAGCCCAGTAGATAACTATGGCTACACCTTC. Protein product: CASSPVDNYGYTF.